Shown below are 6 T cell receptor beta chains from a single sample sequenced in a study of cytomegalovirus exposure and HLA in healthy donors (dated by TCRdb to between 2016 and 2019). The library was generated by the immunoSEQ multiplex PCR assay. For the multiplex PCR, a mixture combining 60 forward primers for TCR Vbeta segments and 13 reverse primers for TCR Jbeta segments was used. The source is immuneACCESS, and TCRdb retained only in-frame sequences with V and J called. Part of the clones is not carried over; for the studies checked, unresolved V genes explain less than half of this, and the remainder is unexplained. The sample data list about 170,000 clones, and more than 70% of these were observed just once. Of the sample, roughly 4.8% is held by the ten largest clones. The sample taken for sequencing was PBMCs. All receptors derive from a woman between 45 and 65 years old in good health and CMV-seropositive.

This chain joins TRBV29-1 and TRBJ2-3; D might be TRBD1 (6 bases). The germline CDR1 and CDR2 sequences are SQVTM and ANQGSEA. V dropped 7 bases and J dropped 1 base, with 15 bases sitting between them. This CDR3 has 14 amino acids. CDR3 nucleotides: TGCAGCGCCGGACAGCAAATGGGCACAGATACGCAGTATTTT. This sequence encodes CSAGQQMGTDTQYF.

The rearrangement uses TRBV30 and TRBJ2-2, with TRBD2 matching over 8 bases. This CDR3 comprises 14 residues. V dropped 3 bases and J dropped 2; count of bases not matched to a gene: 2. From germline, CDR1 is GTSNPN and CDR2 SVGIG (reference sequence). The CDR3 region has the DNA TGTGCCTGGAGCGGGGGGGCCAACACCGGGGAGCTGTTTTTT. Translation gives CAWSGGANTGELFF.

Details on this clone: The identical CDR3 is also encoded by other nucleotide sequences in the sample. V is TRBV19 and J is TRBJ2-6; maybe TRBD2 (6 bases). Between the trimmed V and J ends, which lost 5 bases and 4 bases, there was a span of 12 bases. The CDR3 contains 15 residues. The germline V gene encodes CDR1 LNHDA and CDR2 SQIVND (reference sequence). Written as DNA, the CDR3 is TGTGCCAGTAGTTCGGGAGTGTCCGGGGCCAACGTCCTGACTTTC. Amino acids: CASSSGVSGANVLTF. Drawing the rest from reference TRBV19 and TRBJ2-6, the complete variable domain is DGGITQSPKYLFRKEGQNVTLSCEQNLNHDAMYWYRQDPGQGLRLIYYSQIVNDFQKGDIAEGYSVSREKKESFPLTVTSAQKNPTAFYLCASSSGVSGANVLTFGAGSRLTVL.

The V call is TRBV28, the J call TRBJ2-3, with 11 bases identical to TRBD2. With 8 bases clipped from V and 1 base from J, the junction kept 17 bases outside the gene matches. The CDR3 length is 19 residues. The germline V gene has CDR1 MDHEN and CDR2 SYDVKM. Written as DNA, the CDR3 is TGTGCCAGCGGGACGCCGGGACTAGCGGTAAAAAGGGGCACAGATACGCAGTATTTT. Translating it yields CASGTPGLAVKRGTDTQYF.

The chain combines TRBV4-3 with TRBJ2-1; D ambiguous. The CDR3 sequence is 15 residues long. V lost 3 bases and J 3 bases, leaving 12 bases between the germline ends. Looked up from germline, CDR1 is LGHNA and CDR2 is YSLEER. The CDR3 DNA reads as TGCGCCAGCAGCCACAACCGGGTAATCTACAATGAGCAGTTCTTC. This translates into CASSHNRVIYNEQFF.

The chain carries TRBV5-1 and TRBJ1-1; D perhaps matches TRBD1 (6 bases). CDR1 is SGHRS, CDR2 YFSETQ, per germline. Trimming took off 0 bases at V and 5 bases at J, with 20 bases between the two ends. The CDR3 is 17 amino acids. CDR3 DNA: TGCGCCAGCAGCTTGGGTTTCGTAGGGGGGGCTGAAACTGAAGCTTTCTTT. Translated, it gives CASSLGFVGGAETEAFF. The complete variable domain, with remaining parts taken from reference TRBV5-1 and TRBJ1-1, reads KAGVTQTPRYLIKTRGQQVTLSCSPISGHRSVSWYQQTPGQGLQFLFEYFSETQRNKGNFPGRFSGRQFSNSRSEMNVSTLELGDSALYLCASSLGFVGGAETEAFFGQGTRLTVV.